This T cell receptor beta chain was obtained from a study of T cells of healthy individuals. Germline assignment: CDR1 SGHRS and CDR2 YFSETQ. Trimming stripped 4 bases from V and 0 bases from J, with 11 bases between. The CDR3 contains 15 residues. TCRdb reprocessed the 5' RACE reads with MiXCR, giving one entry per CDR3 protein. The data hold 40,000 to 65,000 distinct CDR3 sequences, with approximately 14% observed a single time. The TCR was taken from a human donor in good health. The chain uses TRBV5-1 and TRBJ2-1, with D possibly being TRBD1 (7 bases). The CDR3 loop reads CASSAGQTSYNEQFF. CDR3 DNA: TGCGCCAGCAGCGCGGGACAGACCTCCTACAATGAGCAGTTCTTC.